This T cell receptor beta chain emerged from a study of monozygotic twins with inflammatory bowel disease. This CDR3 region has 12 residues. The V gene's germline CDR1 is SQVTM and CDR2 ANQGSEA. Reprocessing the 5' RACE reads, TCRdb reports a single entry for every CDR3 protein and omits DNA. This repertoire comprises some 170,000 distinct CDR3 sequences; its ten largest clones make up approximately 2.8%. The chain uses TRBV29-1 and TRBJ1-1. The specimen sequenced was blood. The TCR originated in a human donor with ulcerative colitis or Crohn's disease, or a healthy co-twin of an affected twin (not recorded which). The chain's CDR3 is CSVEEGGSEAFF.